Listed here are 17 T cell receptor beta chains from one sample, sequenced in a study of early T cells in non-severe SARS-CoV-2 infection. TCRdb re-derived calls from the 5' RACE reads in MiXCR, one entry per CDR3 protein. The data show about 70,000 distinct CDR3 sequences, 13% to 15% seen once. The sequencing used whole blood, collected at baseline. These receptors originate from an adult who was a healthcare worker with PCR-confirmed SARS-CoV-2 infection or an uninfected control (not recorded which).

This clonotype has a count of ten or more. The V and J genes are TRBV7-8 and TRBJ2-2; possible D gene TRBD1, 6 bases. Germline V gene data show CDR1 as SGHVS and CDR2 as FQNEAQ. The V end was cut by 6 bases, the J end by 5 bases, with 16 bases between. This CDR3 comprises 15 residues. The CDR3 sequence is CASRGATTRTGELFF. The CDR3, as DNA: TGTGCCAGCAGGGGGGCTACGACGCGGACCGGGGAGCTGTTTTTT.

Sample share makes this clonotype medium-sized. CDR3 in amino acids: CASSFAHTEAFF. The CDR3 DNA reads as TGTGCCAGCAGCTTCGCCCACACTGAAGCTTTCTTT. The gene calls are TRBV7-8 and TRBJ1-1; D unclear. The germline V gene has CDR1 SGHVS and CDR2 FQNEAQ. The CDR3 is made up of 12 amino acids. V shed 3 bases and J shed 3 bases, with 5 bases lying between them.

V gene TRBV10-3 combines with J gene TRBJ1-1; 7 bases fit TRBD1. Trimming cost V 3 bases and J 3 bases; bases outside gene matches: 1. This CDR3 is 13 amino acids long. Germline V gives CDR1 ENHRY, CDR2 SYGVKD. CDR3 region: CAISEDRDTEAFF. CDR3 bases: TGTGCCATCAGTGAAGACAGGGACACTGAAGCTTTCTTT.

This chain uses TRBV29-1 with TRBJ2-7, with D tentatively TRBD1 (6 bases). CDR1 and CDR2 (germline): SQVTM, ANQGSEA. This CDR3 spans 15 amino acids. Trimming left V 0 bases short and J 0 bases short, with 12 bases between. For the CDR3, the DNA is TGCAGCGTTGAAGACCACCGGGACATCTCCTACGAGCAGTACTTC. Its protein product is CSVEDHRDISYEQYF.

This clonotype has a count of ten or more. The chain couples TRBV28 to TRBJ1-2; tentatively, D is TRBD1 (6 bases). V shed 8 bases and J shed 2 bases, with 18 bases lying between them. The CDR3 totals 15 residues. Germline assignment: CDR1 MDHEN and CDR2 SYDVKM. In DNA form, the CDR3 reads TGTGCCAGCGCATCCCCAGGGGTCACGAACTATGGCTACACCTTC. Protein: CASASPGVTNYGYTF.

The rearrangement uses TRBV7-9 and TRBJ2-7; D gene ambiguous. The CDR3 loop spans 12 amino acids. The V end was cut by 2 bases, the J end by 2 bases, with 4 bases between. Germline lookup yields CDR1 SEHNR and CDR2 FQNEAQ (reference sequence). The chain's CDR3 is CASSLNTYEQYF. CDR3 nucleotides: TGTGCCAGCAGCTTAAATACCTACGAGCAGTACTTC. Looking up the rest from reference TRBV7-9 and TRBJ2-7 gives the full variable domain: DTGVSQNPRHKITKRGQNVTFRCDPISEHNRLYWYRQTLGQGPEFLTYFQNEAQLEKSRLLSDRFSAERPKGSFSTLEIQRTEQGDSAMYLCASSLNTYEQYFGPGTRLTVT.

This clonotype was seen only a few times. In DNA, the CDR3 is TGTGCCACCTTCACAAACCTAGGAGACAAAAACATTCAGTACTTC. This translates into CATFTNLGDKNIQYF. The chain couples TRBV18 to TRBJ2-4; D remains ambiguous. Germline CDR1 and CDR2: KGHSH and LQKENI. The CDR3 consists of 15 residues. Trimming took off 10 bases at V and 3 bases at J, with 19 bases between the two ends.

CDR3 nucleotide sequence: TGTGCCAGCAGTGGGCAGATCCTAGGGGGCTACACCTTC. This gives the protein CASSGQILGGYTF. The chain recombines TRBV2 with TRBJ1-2; no reliable D call. Trimming removed 4 bases from V and 8 bases from J, with 14 bases in between. CDR3 length: 13 residues. Germline lookup yields CDR1 SNHLY and CDR2 FYNNEI.

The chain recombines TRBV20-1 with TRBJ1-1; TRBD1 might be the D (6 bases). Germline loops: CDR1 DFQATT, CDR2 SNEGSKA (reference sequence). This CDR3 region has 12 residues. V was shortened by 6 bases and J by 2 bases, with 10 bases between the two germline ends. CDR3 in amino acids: CSAFRGNTEAFF. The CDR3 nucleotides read TGCAGTGCATTCAGGGGAAACACTGAAGCTTTCTTT.

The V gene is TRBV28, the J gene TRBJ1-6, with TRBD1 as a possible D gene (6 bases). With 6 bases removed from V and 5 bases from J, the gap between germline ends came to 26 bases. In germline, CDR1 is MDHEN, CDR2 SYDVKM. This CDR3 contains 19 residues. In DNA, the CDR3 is TGTGCCAGCAGGGCTAGGAAGGATTCGGGGGGCTTACATAATTCACCCCTCCACTTT. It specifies CASRARKDSGGLHNSPLHF.

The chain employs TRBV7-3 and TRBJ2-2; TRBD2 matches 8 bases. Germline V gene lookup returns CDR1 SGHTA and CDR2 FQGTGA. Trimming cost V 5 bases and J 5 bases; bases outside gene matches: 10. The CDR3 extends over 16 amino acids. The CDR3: CASSPSGTRETGELFF. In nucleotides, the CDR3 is TGTGCCAGCAGCCCGTCAGGGACTAGGGAAACCGGGGAGCTGTTTTTT.

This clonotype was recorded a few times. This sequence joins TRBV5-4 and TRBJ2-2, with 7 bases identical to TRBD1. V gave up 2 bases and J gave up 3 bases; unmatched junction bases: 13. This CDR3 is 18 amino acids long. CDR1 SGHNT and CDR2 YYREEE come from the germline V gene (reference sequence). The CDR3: CASSFVSSRGPDTGELFF. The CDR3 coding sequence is TGTGCCAGCAGCTTTGTCAGTAGTAGGGGGCCGGACACCGGGGAGCTGTTTTTT. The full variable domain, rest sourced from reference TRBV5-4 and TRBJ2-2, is ETGVTQSPTHLIKTRGQQVTLRCSSQSGHNTVSWYQQALGQGPQFIFQYYREEENGRGNFPPRFSGLQFPNYSSELNVNALELDDSALYLCASSFVSSRGPDTGELFFGEGSRLTVL.

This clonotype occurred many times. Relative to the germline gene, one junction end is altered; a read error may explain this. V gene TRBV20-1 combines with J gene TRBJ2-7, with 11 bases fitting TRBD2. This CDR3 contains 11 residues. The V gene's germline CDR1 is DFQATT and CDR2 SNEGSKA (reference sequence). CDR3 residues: CSASPGLADFF. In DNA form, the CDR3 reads TGCAGTGCTAGCCCGGGACTAGCGGACTTCTTC.

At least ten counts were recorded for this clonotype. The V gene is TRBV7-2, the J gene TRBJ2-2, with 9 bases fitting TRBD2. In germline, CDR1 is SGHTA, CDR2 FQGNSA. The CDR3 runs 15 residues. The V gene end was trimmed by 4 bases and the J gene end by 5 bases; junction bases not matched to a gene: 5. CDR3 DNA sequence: TGTGCCAGCAGCTCTCCGGGACTAGCAACCGGGGAGCTGTTTTTT. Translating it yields CASSSPGLATGELFF.

This CDR3 reads CASSQYTEAFF. The CDR3 DNA reads TGTGCCAGCAGCCAGTACACTGAAGCTTTCTTT. This sequence joins TRBV28 and TRBJ1-1; D unresolved. V lost 6 bases and J 3 bases, leaving 5 bases between the germline ends. Germline V CDR1 and CDR2: MDHEN, SYDVKM. The CDR3 runs to 11 residues.

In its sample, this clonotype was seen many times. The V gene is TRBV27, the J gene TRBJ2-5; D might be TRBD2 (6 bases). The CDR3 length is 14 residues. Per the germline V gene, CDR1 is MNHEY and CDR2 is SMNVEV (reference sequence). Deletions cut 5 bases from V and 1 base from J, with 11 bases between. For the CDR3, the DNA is TGTGCCAGCAGTCCCGGGAGCCCCCAAGAGACCCAGTACTTC. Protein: CASSPGSPQETQYF.

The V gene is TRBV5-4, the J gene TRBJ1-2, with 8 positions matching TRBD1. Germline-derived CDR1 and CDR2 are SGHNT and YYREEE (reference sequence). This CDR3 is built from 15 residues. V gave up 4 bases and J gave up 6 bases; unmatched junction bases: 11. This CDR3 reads CASSPAQGAIDGYTF. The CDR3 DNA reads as TGTGCCAGCAGCCCTGCCCAGGGGGCGATCGATGGCTACACCTTC.